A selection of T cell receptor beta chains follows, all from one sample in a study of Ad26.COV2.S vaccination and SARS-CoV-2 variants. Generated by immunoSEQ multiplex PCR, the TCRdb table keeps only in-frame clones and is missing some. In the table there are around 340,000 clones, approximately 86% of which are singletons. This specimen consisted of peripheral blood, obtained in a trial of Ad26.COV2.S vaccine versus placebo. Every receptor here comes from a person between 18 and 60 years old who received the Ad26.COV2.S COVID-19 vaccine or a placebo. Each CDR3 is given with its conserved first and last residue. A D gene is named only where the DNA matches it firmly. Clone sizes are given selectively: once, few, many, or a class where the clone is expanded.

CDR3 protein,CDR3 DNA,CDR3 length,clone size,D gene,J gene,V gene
CASSPEGNTGELFF,TGTGCCAGCTCACCCGAAGGGAACACCGGGGAGCTGTTTTTT,14,.,.,TRBJ2-2,TRBV18
CATTRQPPTGYGYTF,TGTGCCACCACCCGACAGCCTCCCACCGGCTATGGCTACACCTTC,15,.,.,TRBJ1-2,TRBV6-5
CATSDYGGPTDTQYF,TGTGCCACCAGTGATTATGGGGGGCCGACAGATACGCAGTATTTT,15,.,.,TRBJ2-3,TRBV24-1
CASRQGTYNEQFF,TGTGCCAGCAGGCAGGGGACCTACAATGAGCAGTTCTTC,13,.,.,TRBJ2-1,TRBV5-6
CASSTSYEQYF,TGTGCCAGCAGTACCTCCTACGAGCAGTACTTC,11,.,.,TRBJ2-7,TRBV28
CASSAPDRGNYNEQFF,TGCGCCAGCAGCGCTCCGGACAGGGGAAACTACAATGAGCAGTTCTTC,16,few,TRBD1,TRBJ2-1,TRBV5-1
CSCVWTSVDEQYF,TGCAGCTGTGTATGGACTAGCGTAGACGAGCAGTACTTC,13,.,TRBD2,TRBJ2-7,TRBV29-1
CASSEEYGLGTEAFF,TGTGCCAGCAGCGAGGAGTATGGGTTGGGCACTGAAGCTTTCTTT,15,.,.,TRBJ1-1,TRBV9
CASSSGLASTGELFF,TGTGCCAGCAGCTCTGGACTAGCCTCCACCGGGGAGCTGTTTTTT,15,.,TRBD2,TRBJ2-2,TRBV7-2
CASSPWDSPLETQYF,TGTGCCAGCAGCCCGTGGGACAGCCCTTTGGAGACCCAGTACTTC,15,.,TRBD1,TRBJ2-5,TRBV14
CASSWGQGDEQYF,TGTGCCAGCAGTTGGGGACAGGGAGACGAGCAGTACTTC,13,.,TRBD1,TRBJ2-7,TRBV27
CASSLGGGLQETQYF,TGTGCCAGCAGTTTGGGGGGCGGTCTCCAAGAGACCCAGTACTTC,15,.,.,TRBJ2-5,TRBV28
CASSGHLNTEAFF,TGTGCCAGCAGTGGACACCTGAACACTGAAGCTTTCTTT,13,.,.,TRBJ1-1,TRBV27
CASSQDRSGGNEQFF,TGTGCCAGCAGCCAAGATAGGAGCGGGGGTAATGAGCAGTTCTTC,15,.,TRBD2,TRBJ2-1,TRBV4-2
CASSVEYNYGYTF,TGTGCCAGCAGCGTAGAATATAACTATGGCTACACCTTC,13,.,.,TRBJ1-2,TRBV9
CASSDAAGGPIERGEQFF,TGTGCCAGCAGCGACGCAGCGGGGGGGCCCATTGAGAGGGGTGAGCAGTTCTTC,18,once,TRBD2,TRBJ2-1,TRBV7-2
CASSLSGDGYTF,TGTGCCAGCAGCTTGAGTGGCGACGGCTACACCTTC,12,.,.,TRBJ1-2,TRBV7-2
CASSSGRIEGSPLHF,TGTGCCAGCAGCTCCGGGAGGATAGAGGGTTCACCCCTCCACTTT,15,.,.,TRBJ1-6,TRBV5-6
CASSSSNRDLPLYEQYF,TGTGCCAGCAGCTCTTCGAACCGGGACCTCCCACTCTACGAGCAGTACTTC,17,.,.,TRBJ2-7,TRBV7-9
CASSLNYGYTF,TGTGCCAGCAGCCTAAACTATGGCTACACCTTC,11,.,.,TRBJ1-2,TRBV5-4
CASSYGVGNEKLFF,TGTGCCAGCAGTTACGGCGTGGGGAATGAAAAACTGTTTTTT,14,few,.,TRBJ1-4,TRBV6-5
CASSVGLAGLNEQFF,TGTGCCAGCAGCGTAGGACTAGCGGGACTCAATGAGCAGTTCTTC,15,.,TRBD2,TRBJ2-1,TRBV9
CASSFKGGGYNEQFF,TGTGCCAGCAGTTTCAAGGGGGGCGGTTACAATGAGCAGTTCTTC,15,.,.,TRBJ2-1,TRBV27
CASSSSGSTNVLTF,TGTGCCAGCAGCTCCTCAGGCAGTACCAACGTCCTGACTTTC,14,.,.,TRBJ2-6,TRBV5-5
CASRLGQGYGYTF,TGTGCCAGCAGATTAGGACAGGGCTATGGCTACACCTTC,13,.,TRBD1,TRBJ1-2,TRBV6-1
CASSSFGLAGTYNEQFF,TGTGCCAGCAGTTCCTTCGGACTAGCGGGGACCTACAATGAGCAGTTCTTC,17,.,TRBD2,TRBJ2-1,TRBV6-2/TRBV6-3
CASIPSLAGPGETQYF,TGCGCCAGCATCCCTTCACTAGCGGGACCGGGAGAGACCCAGTACTTC,16,.,TRBD2,TRBJ2-5,TRBV5-1
CASSFGGGEQFF,TGTGCCAGCAGTTTCGGGGGAGGTGAGCAGTTCTTC,12,.,.,TRBJ2-1,TRBV12-3/TRBV12-4
CASSFLTPGQGRARTEAFF,TGTGCCAGCAGTTTCCTCACTCCGGGACAGGGAAGGGCTCGGACTGAAGCTTTCTTT,19,few,TRBD1,TRBJ1-1,TRBV28
CASSTGGPGNTIYF,TGTGCCAGCAGTACAGGGGGCCCTGGAAACACCATATATTTT,14,.,TRBD1,TRBJ1-3,TRBV28
CASTGTRASPLHF,TGTGCCAGCACGGGTACCAGGGCTTCACCCCTCCACTTT,13,.,.,TRBJ1-6,TRBV28
CASSFGTGNEQFF,TGCGCCAGCAGTTTCGGGACAGGGAATGAGCAGTTCTTC,13,.,TRBD1,TRBJ2-1,TRBV5-1
CASSFSPGQPQHF,TGTGCCAGCAGTTTTTCCCCAGGGCAGCCCCAGCATTTT,13,.,.,TRBJ1-5,TRBV27
CASSSGTGRAYEQYF,TGTGCCAGCAGCTCCGGGACAGGGAGAGCCTACGAGCAGTACTTC,15,.,TRBD1,TRBJ2-7,TRBV28
CASSRGEGGELFF,TGTGCCAGCAGTCGCGGGGAAGGCGGGGAGCTGTTTTTT,13,.,.,TRBJ2-2,TRBV27
CASSRGTEQFF,TGTGCCAGCAGCCGAGGGACAGAGCAGTTCTTC,11,.,.,TRBJ2-1,TRBV3-1/TRBV3-2
CASSRQFPYYGYTF,TGTGCCAGTAGTAGACAGTTCCCGTACTATGGCTACACCTTC,14,.,.,TRBJ1-2,TRBV19